This is a list of T cell receptor beta chains from one sample in a study of cytomegalovirus exposure and HLA in healthy donors. Assay used: immunoSEQ multiplex PCR; TCRdb lists only in-frame clones, some missing. In the table there are 100,000 or so clones, more than 65% of which are singletons. Sequencing was done on a sample of PBMCs. Every receptor here comes from a man aged 25-45 years in good health and CMV-seronegative. Each CDR3 is given with its conserved first and last residue. Each record gives: D gene, J gene, clone size, V gene, CDR3 protein, CDR3 DNA. D genes are given only for firm matches. The size entry is marked missing in some rows and otherwise reads once, few, many or a size class.

>TRBD1|TRBJ1-6|-|TRBV4-3
CASSHLNMLGTGIDSPLHF
TGCGCCAGCAGCCACCTAAACATGCTCGGGACAGGGATTGATTCACCCCTCCACTTT
>TRBD1|TRBJ2-1|few|TRBV5-1
CASSQGQGGEQFF
TGCGCCAGCAGCCAAGGACAGGGCGGTGAGCAGTTCTTC
>-|TRBJ2-3|-|TRBV19
CASSENQGRTDTQYF
TGTGCCAGTAGTGAGAATCAGGGCCGCACAGATACGCAGTATTTT
>-|TRBJ1-1|-|TRBV5-1
CASSSGDSVTEAFF
TGCGCCAGCAGCTCAGGGGATAGCGTCACTGAAGCTTTCTTT
>TRBD2|TRBJ2-1|-|TRBV7-2
CASSDSGRVSNEQFF
TGTGCCAGCAGCGATAGCGGGAGGGTTTCCAATGAGCAGTTCTTC
>TRBD1|TRBJ2-7|-|TRBV25-1
CASSEPRQGRYEQYF
TGTGCCAGCAGTGAACCCAGACAGGGAAGGTACGAGCAGTACTTC
>TRBD2|TRBJ2-1|-|TRBV13
CASSSEWEGRGNEQFF
TGTGCCAGCAGCTCCGAATGGGAGGGCCGGGGGAATGAGCAGTTCTTC
>-|TRBJ2-3|-|TRBV18
CASRKGFEDTQYF
TGTGCCAGTCGAAAGGGGTTCGAAGATACGCAGTATTTT
>-|TRBJ2-5|-|TRBV7-8
CASSFIRVRGTQYF
TGTGCCAGCAGCTTTATCCGGGTCCGGGGGACCCAGTACTTC
>TRBD2|TRBJ2-1|-|TRBV7-2
CASSSQPAGGADEQFF
TGTGCCAGCAGTTCACAACCAGCGGGAGGGGCCGATGAGCAGTTCTTC